This T cell receptor beta chain was identified in a study of shared clonotypes between healthy human individuals. Study observations and caveats: Across subsets, estimated richness was generally greater for naive than for memory populations.

About this clone: Antigen specificity is unknown.

Germline CDR1 and CDR2: SGHDT and YYEEEE. Trimming stripped 4 bases from V and 1 base from J, with 11 bases between. The CDR3 runs 14 residues. The table came from immunoSEQ multiplex PCR; TCRdb's copy has only in-frame clones and leaves some out. Of fewer than 200,000 clones listed, approximately 70% are singletons. The chain has TRBV5-6 and TRBJ1-2, with D tentatively TRBD1 (6 bases). The receptor was derived from a man aged 25-45 years in good health. The sequenced sample consisted of memory CD4+ T cells sorted from blood. Subset in this sample: CD45RA-negative fraction. The CDR3 is CASSPGQNNYGYTF. In DNA form, the CDR3 reads TGTGCCAGCAGCCCCGGACAGAATAACTATGGCTACACCTTC.